This T cell receptor beta chain was sequenced for a study of T cell changes during pregnancy in multiple sclerosis (dated by TCRdb to about 2019). About the study as a whole: Changes in the T cell repertoire over the course of pregnancy were examined in this study in women with multiple sclerosis.

The library was prepared using the immunoSEQ multiplex PCR assay. TCRdb took this table from immuneACCESS and kept in-frame rearrangements with V and J called. Such tables lack part of the clones; where checked against another copy, unresolved V genes explain under half of the gap, and the rest is unexplained. A total of tens of thousands of clones appear in this sample, around nine tenths of them only once. Roughly 0.66% of the sample belongs to the ten largest clones. V is cut back by 5 bases and J by 3 bases, with 3 bases in the junction unmatched. From cysteine to phenylalanine, the CDR3 is 15 amino acids long. Only the CDR3 part of the read is kept: 45 bases, read in frame from the first base. The germline V gene encodes CDR1 SGHAT and CDR2 FQNNGV. A word on this clone: Its specific antigen is unknown. The sample holds no much larger clone one base away, and base qualities are not on file.

The chain is encoded by TRBV11-2 joined to TRBJ1-6, with TRBD1 identical over 8 junction bases. Sequencing was performed on CD4+ T cells from peripheral blood mononuclear cells, taken in the second trimester of pregnancy. This clonotype was obtained from a female donor in good health, enrolled as a control in a pregnancy study. Here the CDR3 is given as CASSPDRGYNSPLHF. The DNA sequence reads TGTGCCAGCAGCCCTGACAGGGGCTATAATTCACCCCTCCACTTT.